The sequence of this T cell receptor beta chain was determined in a study of blood T cell repertoires in COVID-19. TCRdb's copy holds only in-frame clones and misses some; the assay was immunoSEQ multiplex PCR. The sample consists of about 67,000 clones, 87% of them appearing once. V gave up 8 bases and J gave up 1 base; unmatched junction bases: 10. The CDR3 covers 16 residues. The germline gives CDR1 MNHEY, CDR2 SMNVEV (reference sequence). This rearrangement joins TRBV27 to TRBJ2-3; 9 nucleotides align to TRBD2. Sequenced sample: peripheral blood. This TCR derives from a middle-aged man with active COVID-19. For the CDR3, the DNA is TGTGCCAGCGGCGGATTAGCGGGAGTGGGCACAGATACGCAGTATTTT. Amino acid sequence: CASGGLAGVGTDTQYF.